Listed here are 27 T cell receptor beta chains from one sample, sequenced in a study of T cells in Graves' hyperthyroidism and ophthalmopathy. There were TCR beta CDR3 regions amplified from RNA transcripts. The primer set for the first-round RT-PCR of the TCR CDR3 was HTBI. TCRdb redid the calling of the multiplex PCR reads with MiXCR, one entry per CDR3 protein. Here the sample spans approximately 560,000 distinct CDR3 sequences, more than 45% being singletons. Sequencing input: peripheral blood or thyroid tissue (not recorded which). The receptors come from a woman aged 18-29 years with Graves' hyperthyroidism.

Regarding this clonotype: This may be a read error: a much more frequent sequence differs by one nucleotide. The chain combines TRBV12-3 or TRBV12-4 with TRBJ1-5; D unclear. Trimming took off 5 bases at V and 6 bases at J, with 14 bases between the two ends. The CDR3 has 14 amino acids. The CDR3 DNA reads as TGTGCCAGCAGTGATAGAGGGTTTGGTCAGCCCCAGCATTTT. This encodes CASSDRGFGQPQHF.

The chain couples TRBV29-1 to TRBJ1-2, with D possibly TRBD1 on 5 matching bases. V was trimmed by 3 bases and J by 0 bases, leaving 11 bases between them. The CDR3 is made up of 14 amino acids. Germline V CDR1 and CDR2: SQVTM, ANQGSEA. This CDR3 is CSVDRAGANYGYTF. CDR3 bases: TGCAGCGTTGATCGGGCGGGGGCTAACTATGGCTACACCTTC.

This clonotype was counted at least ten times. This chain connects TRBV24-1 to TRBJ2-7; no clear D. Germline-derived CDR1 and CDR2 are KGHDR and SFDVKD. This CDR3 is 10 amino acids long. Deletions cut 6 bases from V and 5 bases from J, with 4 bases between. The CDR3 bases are TGTGCCACCAGTTACCACGAGCAGTACTTC. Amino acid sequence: CATSYHEQYF.

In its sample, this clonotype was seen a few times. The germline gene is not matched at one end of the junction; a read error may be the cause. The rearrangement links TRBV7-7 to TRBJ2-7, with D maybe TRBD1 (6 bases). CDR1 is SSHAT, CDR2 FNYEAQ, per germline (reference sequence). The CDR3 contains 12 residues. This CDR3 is CASSQEQGEQYF. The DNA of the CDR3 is TGCGCCAGCAGCCAAGAACAGGGCGAGCAGTACTTC.

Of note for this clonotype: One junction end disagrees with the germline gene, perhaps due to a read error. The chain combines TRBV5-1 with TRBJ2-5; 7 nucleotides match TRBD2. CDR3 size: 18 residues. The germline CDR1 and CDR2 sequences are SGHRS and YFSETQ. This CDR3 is CASSGGDTQYSSGRTLYF. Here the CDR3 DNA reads TGCGCCAGCAGCGGGGGAGATACGCAGTATTCTAGCGGCCGGACCCTGTACTTC.

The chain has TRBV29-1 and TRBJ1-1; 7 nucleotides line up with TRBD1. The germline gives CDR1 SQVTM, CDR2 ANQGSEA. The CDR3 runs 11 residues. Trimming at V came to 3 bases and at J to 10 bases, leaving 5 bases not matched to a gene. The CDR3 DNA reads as TGCAGCGTTGAGGACAGGCTGGGAGCTTTCTTT. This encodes CSVEDRLGAFF.

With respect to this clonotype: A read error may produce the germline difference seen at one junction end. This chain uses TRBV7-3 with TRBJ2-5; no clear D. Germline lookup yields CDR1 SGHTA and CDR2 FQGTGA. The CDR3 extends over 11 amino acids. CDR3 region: CASSHPRSQYF. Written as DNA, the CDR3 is TGCGCCAGCAGCCACCCCCGGAGCCAGTACTTC.

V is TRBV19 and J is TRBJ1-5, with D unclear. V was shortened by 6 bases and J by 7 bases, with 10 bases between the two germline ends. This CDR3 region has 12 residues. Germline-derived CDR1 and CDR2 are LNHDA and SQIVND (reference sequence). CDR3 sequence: CASSKEEQPQHF. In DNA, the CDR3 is TGTGCCAGTAGCAAGGAGGAACAGCCCCAGCATTTT.

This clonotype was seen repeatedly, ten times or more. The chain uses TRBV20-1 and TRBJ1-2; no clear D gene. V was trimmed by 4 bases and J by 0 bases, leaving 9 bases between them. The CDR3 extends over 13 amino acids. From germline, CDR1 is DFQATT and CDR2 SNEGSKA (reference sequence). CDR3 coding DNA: TGCAGTGCTATCGTCAAGACTAACTATGGCTACACCTTC. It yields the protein CSAIVKTNYGYTF.

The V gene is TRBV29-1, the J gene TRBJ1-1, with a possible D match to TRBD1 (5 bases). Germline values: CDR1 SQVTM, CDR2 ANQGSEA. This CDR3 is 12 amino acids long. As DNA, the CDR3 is TGCAGTGTCATGGGGGAGGGGACTGAAGCTTTCTTT. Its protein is CSVMGEGTEAFF.

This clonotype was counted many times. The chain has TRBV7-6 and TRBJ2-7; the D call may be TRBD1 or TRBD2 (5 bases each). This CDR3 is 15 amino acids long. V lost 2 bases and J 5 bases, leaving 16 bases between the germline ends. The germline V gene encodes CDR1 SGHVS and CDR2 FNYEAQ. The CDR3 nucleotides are TGTGCCAGCAGCTTACTGTCCGGGGCCGGGAACGAGCAGTACTTC. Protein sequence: CASSLLSGAGNEQYF.

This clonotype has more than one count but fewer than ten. As DNA, the CDR3 is TGTGCCAGCAGTTTACGGGGAGCAGGGAATAATCAGCCCCAGCATTTT. It translates to CASSLRGAGNNQPQHF. The rearrangement joins TRBV6-2 or TRBV6-3 to TRBJ1-5; D possibly corresponds to TRBD1 (5 bases). The CDR3 sequence is 16 residues long. Germline CDR1 reads MNHEY; CDR2 reads SVGEGT. V was trimmed by 4 bases and J by 4 bases, leaving 17 bases between them.

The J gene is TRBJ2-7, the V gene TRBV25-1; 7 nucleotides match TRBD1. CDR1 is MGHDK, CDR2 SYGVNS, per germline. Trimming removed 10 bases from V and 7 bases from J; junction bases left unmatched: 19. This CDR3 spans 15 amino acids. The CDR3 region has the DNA TGTGCCACAGGGGGAACCGGACAGACCTTCGGGGAGCAGTACTTC. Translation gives CATGGTGQTFGEQYF.

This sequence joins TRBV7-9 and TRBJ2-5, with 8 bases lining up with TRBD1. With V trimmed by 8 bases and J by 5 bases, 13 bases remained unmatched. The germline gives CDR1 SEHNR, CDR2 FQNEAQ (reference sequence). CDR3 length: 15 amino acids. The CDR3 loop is CASARGAGGSETQYF. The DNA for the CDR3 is TGTGCCAGCGCACGAGGGGCAGGGGGCAGCGAGACCCAGTACTTC. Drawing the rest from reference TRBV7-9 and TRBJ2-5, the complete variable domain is DTGVSQNPRHKITKRGQNVTFRCDPISEHNRLYWYRQTLGQGPEFLTYFQNEAQLEKSRLLSDRFSAERPKGSFSTLEIQRTEQGDSAMYLCASARGAGGSETQYFGPGTRLLVL.

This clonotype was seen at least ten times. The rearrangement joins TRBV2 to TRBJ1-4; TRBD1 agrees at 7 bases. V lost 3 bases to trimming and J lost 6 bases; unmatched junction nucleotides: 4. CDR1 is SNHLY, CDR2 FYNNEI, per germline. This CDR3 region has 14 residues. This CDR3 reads CASSEKGQHEKLFF. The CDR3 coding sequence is TGTGCCAGCAGTGAGAAGGGACAGCATGAAAAACTGTTTTTT.

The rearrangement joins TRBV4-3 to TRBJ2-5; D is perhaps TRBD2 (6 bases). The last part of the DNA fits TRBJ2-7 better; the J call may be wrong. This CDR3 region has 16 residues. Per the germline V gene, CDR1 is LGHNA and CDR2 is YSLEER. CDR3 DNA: TGCGCCAGCAGCCAAGGTCAGGGAGGCCCTACCTACGAGCAGTACTTC. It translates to CASSQGQGGPTYEQYF.

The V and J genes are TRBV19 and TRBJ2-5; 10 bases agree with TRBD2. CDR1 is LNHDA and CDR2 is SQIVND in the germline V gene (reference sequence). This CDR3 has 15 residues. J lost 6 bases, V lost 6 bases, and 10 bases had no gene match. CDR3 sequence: CASSPSASGSKTQYF. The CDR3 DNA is TGTGCCAGTAGCCCGTCGGCTAGCGGGAGTAAGACCCAGTACTTC.

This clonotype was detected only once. This CDR3 reads CASTLRVRGSPLHF. CDR3 bases: TGTGCCAGCACCCTCCGGGTCCGAGGTTCACCCCTCCACTTT. J is TRBJ1-6 and V is TRBV6-1; D unclear. CDR3 length: 14 residues. Trimming took 7 bases from V and 9 from J, leaving 16 bases between them. Per germline, CDR1 MNHNS and CDR2 SASEGT.

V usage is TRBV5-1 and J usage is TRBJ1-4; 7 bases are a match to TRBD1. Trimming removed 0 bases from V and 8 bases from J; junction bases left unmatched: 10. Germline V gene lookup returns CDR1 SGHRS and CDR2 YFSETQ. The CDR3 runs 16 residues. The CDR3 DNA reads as TGCGCCAGCAGCTTGGAGGCGACAGGGCCGGGGGAAAAACTGTTTTTT. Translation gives CASSLEATGPGEKLFF.

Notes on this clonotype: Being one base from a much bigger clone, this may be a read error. The CDR3 DNA follows: TGTGTCAGCAGCACCACCTACGAGCAGTACTTC. It translates to CVSSTTYEQYF. The chain combines TRBV7-2 with TRBJ2-7; D not resolved. The CDR3 length is 11 residues. CDR1 is SGHTA, CDR2 FQGNSA, per germline.

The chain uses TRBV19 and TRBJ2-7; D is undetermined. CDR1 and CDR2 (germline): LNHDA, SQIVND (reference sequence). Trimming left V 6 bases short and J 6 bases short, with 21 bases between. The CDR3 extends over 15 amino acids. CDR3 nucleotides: TGTGCCAGTAGCGACGTGGTCGGCAGTAATTTCGAGCAGTACTTC. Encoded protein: CASSDVVGSNFEQYF.

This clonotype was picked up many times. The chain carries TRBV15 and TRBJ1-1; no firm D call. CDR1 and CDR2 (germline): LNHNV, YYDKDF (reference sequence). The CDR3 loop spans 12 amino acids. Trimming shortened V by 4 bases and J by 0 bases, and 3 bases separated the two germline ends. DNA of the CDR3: TGTGCCACCAGCAACTTGAACACTGAAGCTTTCTTT. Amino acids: CATSNLNTEAFF.

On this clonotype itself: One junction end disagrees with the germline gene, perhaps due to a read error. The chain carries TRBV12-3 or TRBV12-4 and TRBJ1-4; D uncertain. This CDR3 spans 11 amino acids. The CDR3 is CANSLSEKLFF. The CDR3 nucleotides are TGTGCCAACAGTTTATCGGAAAAACTGTTTTTT.

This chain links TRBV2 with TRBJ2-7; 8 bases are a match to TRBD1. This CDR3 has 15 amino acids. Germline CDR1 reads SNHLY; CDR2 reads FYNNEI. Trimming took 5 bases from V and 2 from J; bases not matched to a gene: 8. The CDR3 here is CASSYGRTGTYEQYF. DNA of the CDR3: TGTGCCAGCAGTTACGGACGGACAGGGACCTACGAGCAGTACTTC.

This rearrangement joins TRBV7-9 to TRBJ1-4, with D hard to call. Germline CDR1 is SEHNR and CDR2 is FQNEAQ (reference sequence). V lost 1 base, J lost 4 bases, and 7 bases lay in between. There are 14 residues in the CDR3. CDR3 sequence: CASSLGINNEKLFF. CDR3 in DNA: TGTGCCAGCAGCTTAGGGATTAATAATGAAAAACTGTTTTTT.

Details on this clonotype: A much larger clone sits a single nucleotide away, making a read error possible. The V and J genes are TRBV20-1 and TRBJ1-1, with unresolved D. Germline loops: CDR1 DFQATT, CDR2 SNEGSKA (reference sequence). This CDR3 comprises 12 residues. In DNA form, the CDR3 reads TGCATTGCTAGCCGACGAGACACTGAAGCTTTCTTT. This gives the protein CIASRRDTEAFF.

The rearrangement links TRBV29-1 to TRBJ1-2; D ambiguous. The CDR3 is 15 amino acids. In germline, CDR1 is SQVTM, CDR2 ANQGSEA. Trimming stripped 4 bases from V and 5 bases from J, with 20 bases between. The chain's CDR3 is CSVVGVSGRPYGYTF. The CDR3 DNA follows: TGCAGCGTTGTTGGGGTGAGCGGACGTCCTTATGGCTACACCTTC.